This T cell receptor (beta chain) emerged from a study of blood T cell repertoires in COVID-19. Germline trimming cut 4 bases from V and 6 bases from J; bases unmatched to any gene: 10. The CDR3 is made up of 17 amino acids. CDR1 and CDR2 (germline): LNHDA, SQIVND (reference sequence). Original processing methods: Reference gene primer amplification yielded estimated nucleated cell counts. TCRdb keeps only in-frame clones here, not all; method: immunoSEQ multiplex PCR. V, J and clone size are those of that table, while D and trimming were read from the DNA. The sample holds about 240,000 clones; approximately 83% are singletons and the top ten take less than 4%. This clone occurred a few times. Residents of approximately 25 US areas, aged roughly 18 to 89 years, made up the participants. Assignment of participants to cohorts was predicated upon participant-reported clinical history.

Sample: PBMCs or T cells enriched from blood (not recorded which). The source of this sequence is a woman aged 40-49 years with acute COVID-19. This rearrangement joins TRBV19 to TRBJ2-1; TRBD2 matches at 12 bases. This CDR3 reads CASSTQPASGRANEQFF. CDR3 coding DNA: TGTGCCAGTAGTACTCAACCTGCTAGCGGGAGGGCCAATGAGCAGTTCTTC.